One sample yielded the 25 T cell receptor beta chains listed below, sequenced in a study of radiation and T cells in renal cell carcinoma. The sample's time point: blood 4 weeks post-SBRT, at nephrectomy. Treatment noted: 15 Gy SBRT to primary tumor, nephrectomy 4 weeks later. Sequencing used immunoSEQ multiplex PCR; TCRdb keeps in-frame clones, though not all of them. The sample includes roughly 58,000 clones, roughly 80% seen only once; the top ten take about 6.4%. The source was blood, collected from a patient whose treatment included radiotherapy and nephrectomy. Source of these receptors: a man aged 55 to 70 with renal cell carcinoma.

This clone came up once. CDR3 in amino acids: CASSVGDGTEAFF. The DNA for the CDR3 is TGTGCCAGCAGCGTGGGGGATGGCACTGAAGCTTTCTTT. This chain uses TRBV9 with TRBJ1-1, with a possible D match to TRBD1 (5 bases). The germline CDR1 and CDR2 sequences are SGDLS and YYNGEE. Between the trimmed V and J ends, which lost 2 bases and 4 bases, there was a span of 9 bases. This CDR3 is built from 13 residues.

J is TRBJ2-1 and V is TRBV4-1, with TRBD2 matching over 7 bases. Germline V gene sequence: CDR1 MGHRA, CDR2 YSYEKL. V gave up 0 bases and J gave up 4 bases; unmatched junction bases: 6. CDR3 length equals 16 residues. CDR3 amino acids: CASSQEFREVYNEQFF. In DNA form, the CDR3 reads TGCGCCAGCAGCCAAGAGTTCCGGGAGGTGTACAATGAGCAGTTCTTC.

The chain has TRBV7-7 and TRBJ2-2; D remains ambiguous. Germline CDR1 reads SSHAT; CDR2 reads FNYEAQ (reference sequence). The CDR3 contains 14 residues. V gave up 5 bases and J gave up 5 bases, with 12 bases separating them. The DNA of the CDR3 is TGTGCCAGCAGCCCCGAGGCTTGGACCGGGGAGCTGTTTTTT. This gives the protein CASSPEAWTGELFF.

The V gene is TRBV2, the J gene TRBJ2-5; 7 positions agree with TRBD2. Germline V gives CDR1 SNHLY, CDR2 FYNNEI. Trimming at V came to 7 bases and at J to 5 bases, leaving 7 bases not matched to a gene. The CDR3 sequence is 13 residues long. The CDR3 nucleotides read TGTGCCAGCATAGGGGCGGGAGTCGAGACCCAGTACTTC. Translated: CASIGAGVETQYF. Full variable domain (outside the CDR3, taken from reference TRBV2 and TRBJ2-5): EPEVTQTPSHQVTQMGQEVILRCVPISNHLYFYWYRQILGQKVEFLVSFYNNEISEKSEIFDDQFSVERPDGSNFTLKIRSTKLEDSAMYFCASIGAGVETQYFGPGTRLLVL.

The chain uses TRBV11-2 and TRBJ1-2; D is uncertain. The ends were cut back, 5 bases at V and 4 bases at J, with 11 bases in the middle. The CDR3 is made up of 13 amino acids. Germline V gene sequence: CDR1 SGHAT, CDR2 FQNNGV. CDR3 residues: CASSKDHSYGYTF. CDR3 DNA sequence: TGTGCCAGCAGCAAGGATCATAGCTATGGCTACACCTTC.

The CDR3 loop is CASSPGGTGPEANEKLFF. The DNA of the CDR3 is TGCGCCAGCAGCCCGGGAGGGACAGGGCCAGAGGCTAATGAAAAACTGTTTTTT. This sequence joins TRBV4-3 and TRBJ1-4; TRBD1 matches 9 bases. Trimming removed 4 bases from V and 3 bases from J; junction bases left unmatched: 12. The CDR3 has 18 amino acids. In germline, CDR1 is LGHNA, CDR2 YSLEER.

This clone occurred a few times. The CDR3, as DNA: TGTGCCAGCAGCTTAGGAGGACAGGTGGGAGCCAAAAACATTCAGTACTTC. Translation: CASSLGGQVGAKNIQYF. The chain recombines TRBV11-1 with TRBJ2-4; 7 bases agree with TRBD1. V lost 1 base and J lost 0; bases outside the gene matches: 6. Germline CDR1 is SGHAT and CDR2 is FQDESV (reference sequence). The length of the CDR3 is 17 residues.

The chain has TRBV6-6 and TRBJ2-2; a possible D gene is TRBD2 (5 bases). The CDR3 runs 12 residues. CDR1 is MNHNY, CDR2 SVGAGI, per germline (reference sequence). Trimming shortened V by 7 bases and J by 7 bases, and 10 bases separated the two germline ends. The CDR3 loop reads CASIGRGGELFF. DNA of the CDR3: TGTGCCAGCATAGGCCGGGGCGGGGAGCTGTTTTTT.

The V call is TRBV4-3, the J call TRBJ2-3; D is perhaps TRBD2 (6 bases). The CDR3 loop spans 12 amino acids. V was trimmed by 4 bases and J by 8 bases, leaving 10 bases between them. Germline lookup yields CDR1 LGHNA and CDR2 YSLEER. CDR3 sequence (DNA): TGCGCCAGCAGCCCCCCCGGGGGTACGCAGTATTTT. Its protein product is CASSPPGGTQYF.

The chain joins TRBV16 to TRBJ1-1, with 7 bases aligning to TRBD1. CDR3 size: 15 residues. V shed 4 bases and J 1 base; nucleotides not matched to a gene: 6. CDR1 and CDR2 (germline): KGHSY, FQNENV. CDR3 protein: CASSLFRDRNTEAFF. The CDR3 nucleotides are TGTGCCAGCAGCCTCTTCCGGGACAGGAACACTGAAGCTTTCTTT.

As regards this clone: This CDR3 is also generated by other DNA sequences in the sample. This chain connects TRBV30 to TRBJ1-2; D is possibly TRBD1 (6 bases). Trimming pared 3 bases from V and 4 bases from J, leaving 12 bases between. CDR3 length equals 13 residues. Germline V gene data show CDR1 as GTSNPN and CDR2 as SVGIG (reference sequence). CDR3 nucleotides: TGTGCCTGGAGCGAGGACAGAGGCTATGGCTACACCTTC. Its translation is CAWSEDRGYGYTF.

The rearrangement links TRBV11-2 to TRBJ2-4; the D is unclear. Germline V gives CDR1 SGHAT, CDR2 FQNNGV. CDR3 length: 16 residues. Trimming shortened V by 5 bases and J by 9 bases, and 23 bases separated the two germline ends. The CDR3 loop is CASSPGVSNGLGIQYF. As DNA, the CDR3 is TGTGCCAGCAGCCCGGGCGTGTCTAATGGGCTTGGCATTCAGTACTTC.

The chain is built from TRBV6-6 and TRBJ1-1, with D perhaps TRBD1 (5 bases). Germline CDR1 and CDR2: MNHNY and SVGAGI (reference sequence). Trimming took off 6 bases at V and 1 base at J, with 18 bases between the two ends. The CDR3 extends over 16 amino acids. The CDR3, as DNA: TGTGCCAGCAGCCCCAGGGACCTCGGCCCGAACACTGAAGCTTTCTTT. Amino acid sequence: CASSPRDLGPNTEAFF.

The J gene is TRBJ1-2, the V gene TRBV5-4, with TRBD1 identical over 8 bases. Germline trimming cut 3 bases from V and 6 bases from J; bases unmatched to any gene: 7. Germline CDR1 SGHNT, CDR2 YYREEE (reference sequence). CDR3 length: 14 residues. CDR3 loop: CASSYDRGFDGYTF. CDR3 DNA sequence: TGTGCCAGCAGCTACGACAGGGGCTTCGATGGCTACACCTTC.

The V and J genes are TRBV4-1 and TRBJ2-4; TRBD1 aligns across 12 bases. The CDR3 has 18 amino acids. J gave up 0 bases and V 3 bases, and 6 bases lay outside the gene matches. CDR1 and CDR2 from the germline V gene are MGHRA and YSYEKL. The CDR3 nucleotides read TGCGCCAGCAGCCAGCCGGGACAGGGGGCGGGAGCCAAAAACATTCAGTACTTC. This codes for CASSQPGQGAGAKNIQYF.

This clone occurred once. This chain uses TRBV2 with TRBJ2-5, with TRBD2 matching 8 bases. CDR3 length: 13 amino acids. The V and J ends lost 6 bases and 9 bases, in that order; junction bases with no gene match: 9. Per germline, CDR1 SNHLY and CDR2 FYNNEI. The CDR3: CASRLGVGRAQYF. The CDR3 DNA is TGTGCCAGCAGATTAGGGGTCGGGAGGGCCCAGTACTTC.

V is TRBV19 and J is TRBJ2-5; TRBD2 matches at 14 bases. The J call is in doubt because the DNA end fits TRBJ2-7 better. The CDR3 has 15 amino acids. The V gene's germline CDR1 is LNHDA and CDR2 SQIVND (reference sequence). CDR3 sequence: CASSAGTSGGYEQYF. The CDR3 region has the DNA TGTGCCAGTAGTGCCGGGACTAGCGGGGGCTACGAGCAGTACTTC.

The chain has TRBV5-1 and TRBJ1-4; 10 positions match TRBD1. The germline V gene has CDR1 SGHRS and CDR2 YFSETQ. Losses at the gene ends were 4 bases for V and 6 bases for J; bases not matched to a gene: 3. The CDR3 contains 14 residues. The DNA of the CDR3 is TGCGCCAGCAGCCTGACAGGGGGCGATGAAAAACTGTTTTTT. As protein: CASSLTGGDEKLFF.

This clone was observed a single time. CDR3 amino acids: CASSFSGTSSTETQYF. The CDR3 nucleotides are TGTGCCAGCAGCTTTTCCGGGACTAGTTCTACAGAGACCCAGTACTTC. The chain joins TRBV7-8 to TRBJ2-5, with 8 positions matching TRBD2. Germline V gene sequence: CDR1 SGHVS, CDR2 FQNEAQ. There are 16 residues in the CDR3. Trimming removed 3 bases from V and 4 bases from J; junction bases left unmatched: 10.

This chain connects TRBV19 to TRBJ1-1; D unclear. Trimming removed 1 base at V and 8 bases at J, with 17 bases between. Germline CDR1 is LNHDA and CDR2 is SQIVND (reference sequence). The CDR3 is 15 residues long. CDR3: CASSIVPGRVTEAFF. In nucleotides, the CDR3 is TGTGCCAGTAGTATAGTTCCAGGTCGGGTAACAGAAGCTTTCTTT.

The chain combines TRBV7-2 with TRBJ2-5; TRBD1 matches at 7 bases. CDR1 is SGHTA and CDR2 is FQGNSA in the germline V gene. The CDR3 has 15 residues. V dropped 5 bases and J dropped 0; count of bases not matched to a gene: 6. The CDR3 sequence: CASSGLTGYQETQYF. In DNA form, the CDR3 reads TGTGCCAGCAGCGGACTGACAGGGTACCAAGAGACCCAGTACTTC.

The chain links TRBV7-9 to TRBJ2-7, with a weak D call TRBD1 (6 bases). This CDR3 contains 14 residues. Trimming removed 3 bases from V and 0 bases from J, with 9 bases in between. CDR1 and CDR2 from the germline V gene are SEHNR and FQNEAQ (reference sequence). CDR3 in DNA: TGTGCCAGCAGCTTGCAGGGGACCTCCTACGAGCAGTACTTC. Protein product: CASSLQGTSYEQYF.

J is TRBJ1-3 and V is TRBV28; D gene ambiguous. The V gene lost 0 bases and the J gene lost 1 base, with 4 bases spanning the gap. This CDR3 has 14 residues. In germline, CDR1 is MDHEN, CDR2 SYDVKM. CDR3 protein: CASSLWGSGNTIYF. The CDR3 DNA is TGTGCCAGCAGTTTATGGGGGTCTGGAAACACCATATATTTT.

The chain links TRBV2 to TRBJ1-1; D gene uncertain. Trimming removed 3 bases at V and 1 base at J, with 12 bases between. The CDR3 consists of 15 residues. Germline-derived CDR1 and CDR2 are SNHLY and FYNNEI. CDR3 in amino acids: CASSDFFSTNTEAFF. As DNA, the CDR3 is TGTGCCAGCAGTGATTTTTTCTCGACGAACACTGAAGCTTTCTTT.

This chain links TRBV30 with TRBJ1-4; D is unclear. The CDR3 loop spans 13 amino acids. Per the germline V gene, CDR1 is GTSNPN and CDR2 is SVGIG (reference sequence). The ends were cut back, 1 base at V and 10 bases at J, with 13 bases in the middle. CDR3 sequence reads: CAWSEGQEGKLFF. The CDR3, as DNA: TGTGCCTGGAGTGAGGGCCAAGAAGGAAAACTGTTTTTT.